The rows below give T cell receptor beta chains drawn from one sample of a study of blood T cell repertoires in COVID-19. Generated by immunoSEQ multiplex PCR, the TCRdb table keeps only in-frame clones and is missing some. The profile shows approximately 530,000 clones, about 89% of them singletons. What was sequenced was peripheral blood. These TCRs come from a woman aged 45-59 years with COVID-19, enrolled during active disease. CDR3s include the opening cysteine and the closing phenylalanine or tryptophan. The D gene is left open where the match is weak. Where a row states a size, it is once, few, many or the class of an expanded clone; other rows omit it.

abundance: NA
v_gene: TRBV6-5
d_gene: TRBD1
len: 14
j_gene: TRBJ1-2
CDR3nt: TGTGCCAGCGGCTACAGGGGTGGAGACTATGGCTACACCTTC
CDR3aa: CASGYRGGDYGYTF

abundance: NA
v_gene: TRBV6-5
d_gene: TRBD1
len: 14
j_gene: TRBJ1-1
CDR3nt: TGTGCCAGCAGGAACAGGGGAAAGAACACTGAAGCTTTCTTT
CDR3aa: CASRNRGKNTEAFF

abundance: NA
v_gene: TRBV2
d_gene: NA
len: 13
j_gene: TRBJ1-1
CDR3nt: TGTGCCAGCAGTGTCATTGTGAACACTGAAGCTTTCTTT
CDR3aa: CASSVIVNTEAFF

abundance: NA
v_gene: TRBV3-1/TRBV3-2
d_gene: NA
len: 14
j_gene: TRBJ2-1
CDR3nt: TGTGCCAGCAGCCAAGGGGTAAGAGGCAATGAGCAGTTCTTC
CDR3aa: CASSQGVRGNEQFF

abundance: NA
v_gene: TRBV7-9
d_gene: NA
len: 18
j_gene: TRBJ2-1
CDR3nt: TGTGCCAGCAGCTTAGGAACAGGGTTCAACTTTGGGTCCAATGAGCAGTTCTTC
CDR3aa: CASSLGTGFNFGSNEQFF

abundance: NA
v_gene: TRBV4-1
d_gene: NA
len: 16
j_gene: TRBJ1-4
CDR3nt: TGCGCCAGCAGCCAAGACTCGTATCCCTCGCGAGAAAAACTGTTTTTT
CDR3aa: CASSQDSYPSREKLFF

abundance: NA
v_gene: TRBV30
d_gene: TRBD1
len: 13
j_gene: TRBJ1-1
CDR3nt: TGTGCCTGGAACGACAGGGTGAACACTGAAGCTTTCTTT
CDR3aa: CAWNDRVNTEAFF

abundance: NA
v_gene: TRBV30
d_gene: NA
len: 13
j_gene: TRBJ1-1
CDR3nt: TGTGCCTGGAGTGATACAGGGTTGACTGAAGCTTTCTTT
CDR3aa: CAWSDTGLTEAFF

abundance: NA
v_gene: TRBV4-1
d_gene: TRBD1
len: 14
j_gene: TRBJ1-1
CDR3nt: TGCGCCAGCAGTAAAAGAGGGACAGCCACTGAAGCTTTCTTT
CDR3aa: CASSKRGTATEAFF

abundance: NA
v_gene: TRBV10-1
d_gene: NA
len: 15
j_gene: TRBJ2-1
CDR3nt: TGCGCCAGCAGTGAGTCGGGGCGGGGAGGCAATGAGCAGTTCTTC
CDR3aa: CASSESGRGGNEQFF

abundance: NA
v_gene: TRBV4-1
d_gene: NA
len: 16
j_gene: TRBJ2-5
CDR3nt: TGCGCCAGCAGCCAAGATCGGAGGGGGGGACGAGAGACCCAGTACTTC
CDR3aa: CASSQDRRGGRETQYF

abundance: NA
v_gene: TRBV7-8
d_gene: TRBD2
len: 17
j_gene: TRBJ2-1
CDR3nt: TGTGCCAGCAGCCTATCCCGGCTAGCGGGGGGAGGTAATGAGCAGTTCTTC
CDR3aa: CASSLSRLAGGGNEQFF

abundance: once
v_gene: TRBV15
d_gene: TRBD1
len: 18
j_gene: TRBJ2-2
CDR3nt: TGTGCCACCACCGGGCCCCTCTCGGGACAGATTAACACCGGGGAGCTGTTTTTT
CDR3aa: CATTGPLSGQINTGELFF

abundance: few
v_gene: TRBV5-6
d_gene: TRBD1
len: 16
j_gene: TRBJ1-3
CDR3nt: TGTGCCAGCACCAGACAGGGGGCGCAATACGGAAACACCATATATTTT
CDR3aa: CASTRQGAQYGNTIYF

abundance: few
v_gene: TRBV7-2
d_gene: TRBD1
len: 14
j_gene: TRBJ1-5
CDR3nt: TGTGCCAGCAGCTTGACAGGGGCGGATCAGCCCCAGCATTTT
CDR3aa: CASSLTGADQPQHF